Below, one T cell receptor beta chain is given with its context. The method was immunoSEQ multiplex PCR; TCRdb's version includes in-frame clones alone and lacks a portion of them. The data show roughly 380,000 clones, with around 89% seen just once and about 3.5% held by the top ten. This sample was taken from a study of Ad26.COV2.S vaccination and SARS-CoV-2 variants. CDR1 is SGHRS and CDR2 is YFSETQ in the germline V gene. The CDR3 has 15 amino acids. The V end lost 7 bases, the J end lost 3 bases, and 18 bases lay between the germline ends. Treatment reported: roughly 18 received Ad26.COV2.S at low or high dose, single or two shots; 5 received placebo; per-sample allocation not given. Day 63 after the first vaccine or placebo injection was the time point for sampling.

This chain links TRBV5-1 with TRBJ2-3; possibly TRBD2 for D (6 bases). The source material was peripheral blood, sampled in a trial of Ad26.COV2.S vaccine versus placebo. This receptor was obtained from a person between 18 and 65 years old who received the Ad26.COV2.S COVID-19 vaccine or a placebo. As DNA, the CDR3 is TGCGCCAGCCGCCTCAGCCAGCGGGTAACAGATACGCAGTATTTT. Translated: CASRLSQRVTDTQYF.